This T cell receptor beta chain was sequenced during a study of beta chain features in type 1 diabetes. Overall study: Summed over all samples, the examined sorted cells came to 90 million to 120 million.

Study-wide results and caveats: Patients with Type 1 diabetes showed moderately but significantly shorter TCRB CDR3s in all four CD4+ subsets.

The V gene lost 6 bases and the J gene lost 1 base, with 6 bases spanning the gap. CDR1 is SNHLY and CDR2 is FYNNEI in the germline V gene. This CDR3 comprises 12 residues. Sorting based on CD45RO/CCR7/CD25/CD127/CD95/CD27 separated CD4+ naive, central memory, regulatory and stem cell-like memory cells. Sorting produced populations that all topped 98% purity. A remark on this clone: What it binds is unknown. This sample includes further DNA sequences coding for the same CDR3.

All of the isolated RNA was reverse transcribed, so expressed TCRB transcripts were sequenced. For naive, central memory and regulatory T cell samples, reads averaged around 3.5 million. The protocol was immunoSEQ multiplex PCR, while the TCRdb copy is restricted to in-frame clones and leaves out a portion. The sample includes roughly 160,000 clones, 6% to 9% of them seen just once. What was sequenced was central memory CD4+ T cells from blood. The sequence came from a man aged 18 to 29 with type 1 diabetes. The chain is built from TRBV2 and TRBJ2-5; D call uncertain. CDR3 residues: CASSLFQETQYF. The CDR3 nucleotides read TGTGCCAGCAGCCTATTCCAAGAGACCCAGTACTTC.